This entry lists 29 T cell receptor beta chains sequenced from one sample in a study of cytomegalovirus exposure and HLA in healthy donors. The PCR employed 60 Vbeta primers together with 13 Jbeta primers. The protocol was immunoSEQ multiplex PCR, while the TCRdb copy is restricted to in-frame clones and leaves out a portion. The table lists about 110,000 clones, about four fifths of them singletons. Sequenced material: PBMCs. The receptors shown here come from a man younger than 45 in good health and CMV-seronegative.

This clone was observed a few times. The chain joins TRBV5-1 to TRBJ2-1, with no clear D. Trimming left V 0 bases short and J 0 bases short, with 10 bases between. CDR1 is SGHRS, CDR2 YFSETQ, per germline. The CDR3 sequence is 16 residues long. The CDR3 reads CASSLGGGSSYNEQFF. Here the CDR3 DNA reads TGCGCCAGCAGCTTGGGAGGCGGCAGCTCCTACAATGAGCAGTTCTTC.

This clone was counted once. CDR3 nucleotide sequence: TGTGCCATCAGTGAACGGTCCCAGGGGGATGGCTACACCTTC. The encoded protein is CAISERSQGDGYTF. This chain connects TRBV10-3 to TRBJ1-2, with 7 bases fitting TRBD1. Germline V gene data show CDR1 as ENHRY and CDR2 as SYGVKD. The CDR3 extends over 14 amino acids. Trimming cost V 3 bases and J 6 bases; bases outside gene matches: 7.

The chain has TRBV14 and TRBJ1-3, with D hard to call. Germline lookup yields CDR1 SGHDN and CDR2 FVKESK. V was pared by 1 base and J by 6 bases, with 7 bases between. There are 13 residues in the CDR3. CDR3 loop: CASSQAFQNTIYF. The CDR3, as DNA: TGTGCCAGCAGCCAAGCATTTCAAAACACCATATATTTT.

A few counts support this clone. This chain connects TRBV29-1 to TRBJ1-6; 9 bases align to TRBD1. Trimming took 4 bases from V and 7 from J; bases not matched to a gene: 2. This CDR3 is built from 13 residues. CDR1 and CDR2 from the germline V gene are SQVTM and ANQGSEA. CDR3 sequence: CSVATGGNSPLHF. Here the CDR3 DNA reads TGCAGCGTTGCGACAGGGGGGAATTCACCCCTCCACTTT.

The rearrangement joins TRBV7-2 to TRBJ2-7, with 7 bases that match TRBD2. Germline CDR1 and CDR2: SGHTA and FQGNSA. The CDR3 consists of 15 residues. The junction had 9 bases not matched to a gene; V was cut back by 4 bases and J by 3 bases. CDR3 DNA sequence: TGTGCCAGCAGCTCCGCTAGCGGAACCTTCTACGAGCAGTACTTC. Translated: CASSSASGTFYEQYF.

This clone came up once. The rearrangement links TRBV5-4 to TRBJ2-5; D uncertain. The CDR3 sequence is 13 residues long. V was shortened by 0 bases and J by 1 base, with 4 bases between the two germline ends. Germline-derived CDR1 and CDR2 are SGHNT and YYREEE (reference sequence). The CDR3 DNA reads as TGTGCCAGCAGCTTGGACAGCCAAGAGACCCAGTACTTC. Its protein product is CASSLDSQETQYF.

The chain combines TRBV30 with TRBJ1-1; 8 nucleotides match TRBD1. Germline V gene data show CDR1 as GTSNPN and CDR2 as SVGIG (reference sequence). This CDR3 has 15 amino acids. V gave up 3 bases and J gave up 0 bases; unmatched junction bases: 6. The CDR3 loop is CAWSGTGPLNTEAFF. For the CDR3, the DNA is TGTGCCTGGAGCGGGACAGGCCCTTTGAACACTGAAGCTTTCTTT.

Of note for this clone: Different DNA sequences within this sample yield the same CDR3. The gene calls are TRBV5-1 and TRBJ2-3, with TRBD1 matching 7 bases. This CDR3 spans 14 amino acids. In germline, CDR1 is SGHRS, CDR2 YFSETQ. V lost 4 bases to trimming and J lost 1 base; unmatched junction nucleotides: 3. CDR3 sequence (DNA): TGCGCCAGCAGCCCCGGACAGGGCACAGATACGCAGTATTTT. It encodes CASSPGQGTDTQYF.

The count of this clone is one. The rearrangement uses TRBV5-1 and TRBJ2-7; 7 nucleotides agree with TRBD2. The V gene end was trimmed by 0 bases and the J gene end by 7 bases; junction bases not matched to a gene: 7. CDR3 size: 14 residues. The germline V gene encodes CDR1 SGHRS and CDR2 YFSETQ. As DNA, the CDR3 is TGCGCCAGCAGCTTGGTGCTCGGGGGGAGGGAGCAGTACTTC. This gives the protein CASSLVLGGREQYF.

V usage is TRBV7-6 and J usage is TRBJ1-1; TRBD1 matches at 9 bases. Germline V gene sequence: CDR1 SGHVS, CDR2 FNYEAQ. Unmatched junction bases numbered 1, after V lost 4 bases and J lost 1 base. The CDR3 loop spans 14 amino acids. CDR3 in DNA: TGTGCCAGCAGCTCGGGACAGGGGAACACTGAAGCTTTCTTT. Protein product: CASSSGQGNTEAFF.

The chain carries TRBV19 and TRBJ2-3; no reliable D call. Per the germline V gene, CDR1 is LNHDA and CDR2 is SQIVND (reference sequence). The V and J ends lost 7 bases and 4 bases respectively, with 12 bases between them. The CDR3 consists of 13 residues. The CDR3 region has the DNA TGTGCCAGTATGTATGCAGGATCAGATACGCAGTATTTT. Translated: CASMYAGSDTQYF. The full variable domain, in which reference TRBV19 and TRBJ2-3 provide the parts outside the CDR3, is DGGITQSPKYLFRKEGQNVTLSCEQNLNHDAMYWYRQDPGQGLRLIYYSQIVNDFQKGDIAEGYSVSREKKESFPLTVTSAQKNPTAFYLCASMYAGSDTQYFGPGTRLTVL.

This clone has a single count. The chain combines TRBV5-1 with TRBJ1-4; the D is unclear. The CDR3 has 14 residues. V was pared by 6 bases and J by 7 bases, with 16 bases between. Germline V lookup: CDR1 SGHRS, CDR2 YFSETQ. CDR3 coding DNA: TGCGCCAGCAAACTCGGATCGGGATTTGAAAAACTGTTTTTT. Translation gives CASKLGSGFEKLFF.

This clone has a handful of counts. The chain uses TRBV4-3 and TRBJ1-2; maybe TRBD1 (6 bases). CDR1 is LGHNA, CDR2 YSLEER, per germline. V was trimmed by 5 bases and J by 7 bases, leaving 14 bases between them. The CDR3 runs 13 residues. The chain's CDR3 is CASSINREGGYTF. Here the CDR3 DNA reads TGCGCCAGCAGCATAAACAGGGAAGGTGGCTACACCTTC.

The rearrangement links TRBV5-6 to TRBJ1-5; D gene unclear. The CDR3 runs 13 residues. Germline loops: CDR1 SGHDT, CDR2 YYEEEE. The ends were cut back, 5 bases at V and 5 bases at J, with 11 bases in the middle. As DNA, the CDR3 is TGTGCCAGCAGACTGGGCCCCGATCAGCCCCAGCATTTT. Its protein product is CASRLGPDQPQHF. The whole variable domain, remainder taken from reference TRBV5-6 and TRBJ1-5, is DAGVTQSPTHLIKTRGQQVTLRCSPKSGHDTVSWYQQALGQGPQFIFQYYEEEERQRGNFPDRFSGHQFPNYSSELNVNALLLGDSALYLCASRLGPDQPQHFGDGTRLSIL.

The chain has TRBV5-6 and TRBJ2-3; D is uncertain. The germline CDR1 and CDR2 sequences are SGHDT and YYEEEE. The germline V and J ends were trimmed by 0 bases and 0 bases, with 5 bases remaining between them. This CDR3 is built from 14 residues. CDR3 sequence reads: CASSLDGSTDTQYF. CDR3 DNA: TGTGCCAGCAGCTTGGACGGTAGCACAGATACGCAGTATTTT.

This clone has a single count. The rearrangement links TRBV2 to TRBJ1-2; D possibly corresponds to TRBD1 (5 bases). The CDR3 runs 13 residues. Trimming took 6 bases from V and 4 from J, leaving 12 bases between them. Germline CDR1 SNHLY, CDR2 FYNNEI. This chain's CDR3 is CASRGLPVYGYTF. In DNA form, the CDR3 reads TGTGCCAGCAGGGGACTCCCGGTCTATGGCTACACCTTC.

Only a few counts were recorded for this clone. The chain uses TRBV7-9 and TRBJ2-7; 8 bases match TRBD2. The CDR3 sequence is 17 residues long. V was clipped by 5 bases and J by 2 bases; unmatched bases: 14. Germline lookup yields CDR1 SEHNR and CDR2 FQNEAQ (reference sequence). The CDR3 DNA reads as TGTGCCAGCAGCGAACAGGGTGCAGCGGGGGTGGCCTACGAGCAGTACTTC. Its protein product is CASSEQGAAGVAYEQYF.

This chain uses TRBV6-6 with TRBJ2-5; 8 nucleotides line up with TRBD2. This CDR3 comprises 16 residues. V was clipped by 6 bases and J by 0 bases; unmatched bases: 9. The germline V gene has CDR1 MNHNY and CDR2 SVGAGI (reference sequence). The CDR3 loop is CASSLRGGGNQETQYF. The CDR3 DNA reads TGTGCCAGCAGCCTGAGGGGCGGGGGGAACCAAGAGACCCAGTACTTC.

The rearrangement joins TRBV27 to TRBJ2-2; 9 nucleotides match TRBD1. This CDR3 spans 15 amino acids. V lost 4 bases, J lost 4 bases, and 4 bases stayed unmatched. The germline gives CDR1 MNHEY, CDR2 SMNVEV (reference sequence). CDR3 DNA: TGTGCCAGCAGTTCCGGGACAGGGTTCACCGGGGAGCTGTTTTTT. Encoded protein: CASSSGTGFTGELFF.

This chain uses TRBV7-3 with TRBJ1-1; D remains unclear. This CDR3 is built from 13 residues. Germline CDR1 is SGHTA and CDR2 is FQGTGA. V shed 3 bases and J shed 1 base, with 6 bases lying between them. The CDR3 reads CASSFTANTEAFF. As DNA, the CDR3 is TGTGCCAGCAGCTTTACAGCGAACACTGAAGCTTTCTTT. The whole variable domain, filled in from reference TRBV7-3 and TRBJ1-1, reads GAGVSQTPSNKVTEKGKYVELRCDPISGHTALYWYRQSLGQGPEFLIYFQGTGAADDSGLPNDRFFAVRPEGSVSTLKIQRTERGDSAVYLCASSFTANTEAFFGQGTRLTVV.

A few counts support this clone. The gene calls are TRBV6-4 and TRBJ1-1, with no clear D. Germline assignment: CDR1 MRHNA and CDR2 SNTAGT. V was cut by 0 bases and J by 2 bases, with 7 bases left in between. The CDR3 covers 14 residues. CDR3 amino acids: CASSDSSRNTEAFF. The CDR3 DNA follows: TGTGCCAGCAGTGACTCGAGCCGAAACACTGAAGCTTTCTTT.

This sequence joins TRBV13 and TRBJ2-3; the match to TRBD2 covers 8 bases. The V gene end was trimmed by 5 bases and the J gene end by 2 bases; junction bases not matched to a gene: 9. Germline CDR1 reads PRHDT; CDR2 reads FYEKMQ (reference sequence). CDR3 size: 16 residues. CDR3 protein: CASSLNAGGYTDTQYF. As DNA, the CDR3 is TGTGCCAGCAGCCTAAATGCGGGGGGATACACAGATACGCAGTATTTT.

Only a few counts were recorded for this clone. This chain connects TRBV20-1 to TRBJ2-3, with D tentatively TRBD1 (6 bases). V was pared by 6 bases and J by 9 bases, with 13 bases between. The CDR3 loop spans 11 amino acids. The germline V gene encodes CDR1 DFQATT and CDR2 SNEGSKA (reference sequence). CDR3 loop: CSANRERTQYF. CDR3 DNA: TGCAGTGCAAACAGGGAAAGGACGCAGTATTTT.

The chain employs TRBV6-5 and TRBJ2-7, with 8 bases matching TRBD2. The ends lost 4 bases at V and 10 bases at J; junction bases unmatched: 9. Germline V gene lookup returns CDR1 MNHEY and CDR2 SVGAGI. The CDR3 has 13 amino acids. CDR3 residues: CASSWGLVQEQYF. DNA of the CDR3: TGTGCCAGCAGTTGGGGACTAGTCCAAGAACAGTACTTC.

This chain links TRBV5-4 with TRBJ1-4; D perhaps matches TRBD1 (5 bases). There are 15 residues in the CDR3. V was cut by 3 bases and J by 0 bases, with 9 bases left in between. Per the germline V gene, CDR1 is SGHNT and CDR2 is YYREEE (reference sequence). The DNA of the CDR3 is TGTGCCAGCAGCTCCCCGACAGCAACTAATGAAAAACTGTTTTTT. It translates to CASSSPTATNEKLFF.

The chain carries TRBV6-5 and TRBJ2-1, with TRBD2 matching over 9 bases. The junction had 9 bases not matched to a gene; V was cut back by 5 bases and J by 7 bases. Per the germline V gene, CDR1 is MNHEY and CDR2 is SVGAGI. There are 15 residues in the CDR3. The CDR3 region has the DNA TGTGCCAGCAGTGCCGGATCTAGCGGGACTAATGAGCAGTTCTTC. Amino acid sequence: CASSAGSSGTNEQFF.

This rearrangement joins TRBV20-1 to TRBJ1-5, with TRBD1 matching over 7 bases. J was trimmed by 5 bases and V by 6 bases; bases with no gene match: 1. The CDR3 length is 11 residues. CDR1 is DFQATT and CDR2 is SNEGSKA in the germline V gene (reference sequence). The CDR3 loop is CSATGDQPQHF. The CDR3 DNA follows: TGCAGTGCAACAGGGGATCAGCCCCAGCATTTT.

This rearrangement joins TRBV7-9 to TRBJ2-1; a possible D gene is TRBD2 (5 bases). The germline gives CDR1 SEHNR, CDR2 FQNEAQ (reference sequence). V gave up 4 bases and J gave up 8 bases, with 18 bases separating them. The CDR3 runs 15 residues. The DNA for the CDR3 is TGTGCCAGCAGCTCACTAGAGGGTTCCCTCCATGAGCAGTTCTTC. Amino acid sequence: CASSSLEGSLHEQFF.

V gene TRBV12-1 combines with J gene TRBJ2-2; the table names TRBD2, a call not compared with the DNA. TRBV12-1 is a pseudogene. CDR3 length: 17 residues. The CDR3 region has the DNA TGTGCCAGCAGCTTTCGGACTAGCGGGGCGAACACCGGGGAGCTGTTTTTT. Translation: CASSFRTSGANTGELFF.